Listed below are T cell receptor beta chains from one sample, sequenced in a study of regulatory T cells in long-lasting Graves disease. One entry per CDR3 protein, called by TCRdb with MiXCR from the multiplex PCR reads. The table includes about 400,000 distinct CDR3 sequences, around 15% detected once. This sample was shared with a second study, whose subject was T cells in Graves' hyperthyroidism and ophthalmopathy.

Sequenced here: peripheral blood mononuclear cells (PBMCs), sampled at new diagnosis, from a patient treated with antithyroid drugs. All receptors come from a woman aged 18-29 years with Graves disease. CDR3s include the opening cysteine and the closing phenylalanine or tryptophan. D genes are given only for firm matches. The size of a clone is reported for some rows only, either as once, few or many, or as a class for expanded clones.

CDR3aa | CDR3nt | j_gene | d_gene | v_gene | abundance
CASSLDGVANEKLFF | TGTGCCAGCAGCCTAGATGGGGTGGCTAATGAAAAACTGTTTTTT | TRBJ1-4 | - | TRBV7-8 | many
CASGQGAYNEQFF | TGTGCCAGCGGACAGGGGGCTTACAATGAGCAGTTCTTC | TRBJ2-1 | TRBD1 | TRBV3-1 | many
CASSQDRGAHEQYF | TGCGCCAGCAGCCAAGACCGGGGGGCCCACGAGCAGTACTTC | TRBJ2-7 | - | TRBV4-1 | few
CATRAGGNSPLHF | TGTGCCACAAGGGCAGGGGGGAATTCACCCCTCCACTTT | TRBJ1-6 | TRBD1 | TRBV10-3 | few
CASGTGTGQETQYF | TGTGCCAGCGGTACCGGGACAGGCCAAGAGACCCAGTACTTC | TRBJ2-5 | TRBD1 | TRBV2 | few
CASSQVTGTNTGELFF | TGTGCCAGCAGCCAAGTCACAGGGACGAACACCGGGGAGCTGTTTTTT | TRBJ2-2 | - | TRBV4-2 | many
CASTRDRTNYGYTF | TGTGCCAGCACCCGGGACCGAACTAACTATGGCTACACCTTC | TRBJ1-2 | - | TRBV7-9 | many
CASSYSNRGRQETQYF | TGTGCCAGCAGTTACTCGAACAGGGGCAGACAAGAGACCCAGTACTTC | TRBJ2-5 | TRBD1 | TRBV6-5 | -
CASSFRPASRTQYF | TGTGCCAGCAGTTTTCGGCCGGCGTCACGGACCCAGTACTTC | TRBJ2-5 | - | TRBV28 | many
CASQFAGSSYNEQFF | TGCGCCAGCCAGTTCGCGGGGAGCTCCTACAATGAGCAGTTCTTC | TRBJ2-1 | - | TRBV5-1 | few
CSEIGSNEQFF | TGCAGCGAAATTGGAAGCAATGAGCAGTTCTTC | TRBJ2-1 | - | TRBV29-1 | few
CSARVIGDGRDNEKLFF | TGCAGTGCTAGAGTGATAGGGGACGGCCGTGATAATGAAAAACTGTTTTTT | TRBJ1-4 | - | TRBV20-1 | -
CASSPHSGGWDYGYTF | TGTGCCAGCAGTCCACACAGTGGGGGCTGGGACTATGGCTACACCTTC | TRBJ1-2 | - | TRBV27 | few
CSGGTDTQYF | TGCAGCGGAGGCACAGATACGCAGTATTTT | TRBJ2-3 | - | TRBV29-1 | many
CASSFWAGGDSSSYEQYF | TGCGCCAGCAGCTTTTGGGCAGGGGGCGACTCTAGCTCCTACGAGCAGTACTTT | TRBJ2-7 | TRBD1 | TRBV5-1 | few
CAWTRQETQYF | TGTGCCTGGACCCGGCAAGAGACCCAGTACTTC | TRBJ2-5 | - | TRBV30 | many
CAISDGGYIQYF | TGTGCCATCAGTGACGGAGGGTACATTCAGTACTTC | TRBJ2-4 | - | TRBV10-3 | many
CASSTTGRDSGNTIYF | TGCGCCAGCTCAACAACCGGACGGGACTCTGGAAACACCATATATTTT | TRBJ1-3 | - | TRBV5-1 | few
CASSYSLDQPQHF | TGTGCCAGCAGTTACTCCCTGGATCAGCCCCAGCATTTT | TRBJ1-5 | - | TRBV6-5 | many
CASSRSHVSGRAAGELFF | TGCGCCAGCAGCCGTTCCCACGTTAGCGGGAGGGCGGCCGGGGAGCTGTTTTTT | TRBJ2-2 | TRBD2 | TRBV5-1 | many
CASSSAGGPHQPQHF | TGTGCCAGCAGTTCGGCAGGGGGCCCGCATCAGCCCCAGCATTTT | TRBJ1-5 | TRBD1 | TRBV28 | many
CASSTNQGSGYTF | TGTGCCAGTAGTACTAATCAGGGAAGCGGCTACACCTTC | TRBJ1-2 | - | TRBV19 | few
CATSLELAVGYEQYF | TGTGCCACCAGCTTAGAACTAGCGGTCGGATACGAGCAGTACTTC | TRBJ2-7 | TRBD2 | TRBV7-2 | -
CSAQNPGTYEQYF | TGCAGTGCTCAAAACCCCGGGACCTACGAGCAGTACTTC | TRBJ2-7 | - | TRBV20-1 | many
CSASSGRRDGEQFF | TGCAGTGCTAGCAGCGGCCGCCGGGATGGTGAGCAGTTCTTC | TRBJ2-1 | - | TRBV20-1 | many
CASSSQGTSGAAPYEQYF | TGCGCCAGCAGCAGCCAAGGGACTAGCGGGGCCGCACCCTACGAGCAGTACTTC | TRBJ2-7 | TRBD2 | TRBV5-1 | few
CASSGGGRDEQFF | TGTGCCAGCTCCGGTGGTGGCCGCGATGAGCAGTTCTTC | TRBJ2-1 | - | TRBV18 | many
CSAGSSYNEQFF | TGCAGTGCAGGGAGCTCCTACAATGAGCAGTTCTTC | TRBJ2-1 | - | TRBV20-1 | -
CASSSLEREKLFF | TGTGCCAGCAGCTCCCTGGAGCGTGAAAAACTGTTTTTT | TRBJ1-4 | - | TRBV9 | -
CASSEAANQPQHF | TGTGCCAGCAGTGAAGCGGCCAATCAGCCCCAGCATTTT | TRBJ1-5 | - | TRBV6-1 | few
CASSEFGGVDEAFF | TGTGCCAGCAGCGAGTTCGGAGGGGTGGATGAAGCTTTCTTT | TRBJ1-1 | - | TRBV6-1 | many
CSASGTGVVTEAFF | TGCAGTGCTAGTGGGACAGGGGTCGTAACTGAAGCTTTCTTT | TRBJ1-1 | TRBD1 | TRBV20-1 | -
CASSEEGGTGELFF | TGTGCCAGCAGTGAGGAGGGGGGAACCGGGGAGCTGTTTTTT | TRBJ2-2 | - | TRBV2 | many
CASGSGGRTDTQYF | TGTGCCAGCGGCAGCGGGGGCCGCACAGATACGCAGTATTTT | TRBJ2-3 | TRBD2 | TRBV19 | few
CASSLISQGLSGELFF | TGCGCCAGCAGCTTGATTTCGCAGGGCCTCTCCGGGGAGCTGTTTTTT | TRBJ2-2 | - | TRBV5-1 | few
CASIGRGRENNEQFF | TGTGCCAGTATCGGCCGGGGGCGTGAGAACAATGAGCAGTTCTTC | TRBJ2-1 | - | TRBV19 | -
CASSILGGGRETQYF | TGTGCCAGTAGTATCCTCGGAGGGGGGAGAGAGACCCAGTACTTC | TRBJ2-5 | - | TRBV19 | -
CASSLVGYEQYF | TGTGCCAGCAGTTTAGTGGGCTACGAGCAGTACTTC | TRBJ2-7 | - | TRBV7-9 | many
CASSESEGSYTEAFF | TGTGCCAGCAGTGAGAGTGAGGGAAGTTACACTGAAGCTTTCTTT | TRBJ1-1 | - | TRBV2 | many
CASSYSGGEGTF | TGTGCCAGCAGTTACTCGGGGGGAGAGGGCACCTTC | TRBJ1-2 | - | TRBV6-5 | many
CASGLVVGLAGVNEQFF | TGCGCCAGCGGCTTGGTCGTCGGACTAGCGGGGGTCAATGAGCAGTTCTTC | TRBJ2-1 | TRBD2 | TRBV5-1 | few
CASSQGPQRAFF | TGTGCCAGCAGCCAAGGGCCCCAGAGGGCTTTCTTT | TRBJ1-1 | - | TRBV7-9 | few
CASIWGGANTEAFF | TGTGCCAGCATCTGGGGGGGAGCGAACACTGAAGCTTTCTTT | TRBJ1-1 | - | TRBV28 | many
CASSLGDRRYSTDTQYF | TGTGCCAGCAGTTTAGGGGATCGTCGGTATAGCACAGATACGCAGTATTTT | TRBJ2-3 | - | TRBV12-3/TRBV12-4 | -
CASRRTDTQYF | TGTGCCAGCAGACGCACAGATACGCAGTATTTT | TRBJ2-3 | - | TRBV19 | many
CASSLAASSTKNIQYF | TGTGCCAGCAGCTTAGCGGCTAGCTCAACCAAAAACATTCAGTACTTC | TRBJ2-4 | - | TRBV7-2 | many
CSARAGGPPVGELFF | TGCAGTGCTAGAGCGGGAGGGCCGCCGGTCGGGGAGCTGTTTTTT | TRBJ2-2 | TRBD2 | TRBV20-1 | -
CASSIRDANTGELFF | TGTGCCAGTAGTATCAGGGATGCGAACACCGGGGAGCTGTTTTTT | TRBJ2-2 | - | TRBV19 | few
CASSLAQGGFMNTEAFF | TGTGCCAGCAGCTTGGCCCAGGGGGGCTTCATGAACACTGAAGCTTTCTTT | TRBJ1-1 | TRBD1 | TRBV5-5 | many
CASSLGGGTRFGANVLTF | TGTGCCAGCAGCCTGGGCGGGGGAACGAGGTTTGGGGCCAACGTCCTGACTTTC | TRBJ2-6 | TRBD2 | TRBV9 | few
CASHRGQDEKLFF | TGTGCCAGCCACAGGGGGCAGGATGAAAAACTGTTTTTT | TRBJ1-4 | TRBD1 | TRBV6-1 | many
CASRYGRGQRSDTEAFF | TGTGCCAGCAGATACGGCCGGGGCCAACGCTCGGACACTGAAGCTTTCTTT | TRBJ1-1 | - | TRBV12-3/TRBV12-4 | many
CATSDRDSPSDTQYF | TGTGCCACCAGTGACCGGGACTCCCCGAGTGATACGCAGTATTTT | TRBJ2-3 | - | TRBV24-1 | few
CASSRSGGLYNEQFF | TGTGCCAGCAGCCGGAGCGGGGGACTATACAATGAGCAGTTCTTC | TRBJ2-1 | TRBD2 | TRBV6-2/TRBV6-3 | -
CASSFPLRTRGAEQFF | TGTGCCAGCAGCTTCCCGCTGCGGACCCGAGGGGCTGAGCAGTTCTTC | TRBJ2-1 | - | TRBV11-2 | many
CASSPNTGAEQFF | TGTGCCAGCTCACCAAACACCGGGGCCGAGCAGTTCTTC | TRBJ2-1 | - | TRBV18 | -
CASRSPLSGGLNEQFF | TGTGCCAGCAGGTCTCCTCTATCGGGCGGCCTCAATGAGCAGTTCTTC | TRBJ2-1 | - | TRBV28 | many
CAWSGLGTGYEAFF | TGTGCCTGGAGTGGCCTTGGGACAGGTTATGAAGCTTTCTTT | TRBJ1-1 | TRBD1 | TRBV30 | many
CASSVSLPGRDTGELFF | TGTGCCAGCAGCGTATCCCTTCCGGGGCGCGACACCGGGGAGCTGTTTTTT | TRBJ2-2 | - | TRBV9 | many
CASTTGVGSGELFF | TGTGCCAGCACGACAGGGGTTGGCTCCGGGGAGCTGTTTTTT | TRBJ2-2 | TRBD1 | TRBV27 | many